Each of the 19 T cell receptor beta chains below was sequenced from the same sample in a study of blood T cell repertoires in COVID-19. Profiling relied on immunoSEQ multiplex PCR, and the TCRdb table lists in-frame clones only, not all of them. The repertoire holds 390,000 or so clones, with 86% as singletons. Sample: peripheral blood. The receptors stem from a woman aged 25 to 39 with active or convalescent COVID-19.

The chain employs TRBV29-1 and TRBJ2-2; no definite D call. Germline CDR1 and CDR2: SQVTM and ANQGSEA. Trimming left V 5 bases short and J 0 bases short, with 7 bases between. The CDR3 runs 13 residues. The CDR3: CSVPETNTGELFF. The CDR3 DNA follows: TGCAGCGTTCCCGAGACGAACACCGGGGAGCTGTTTTTT.

The chain employs TRBV20-1 and TRBJ2-7; D perhaps matches TRBD2 (5 bases). Germline assignment: CDR1 DFQATT and CDR2 SNEGSKA (reference sequence). The CDR3 is made up of 11 amino acids. The ends were cut back, 6 bases at V and 3 bases at J, with 9 bases in the middle. For the CDR3, the DNA is TGCAGTGCCGCCGGGGACTACGAGCAGTACTTC. Its protein is CSAAGDYEQYF.

Only one count was recorded for this clone. This chain connects TRBV2 to TRBJ2-7; 11 nucleotides line up with TRBD1. V gave up 7 bases and J gave up 4 bases; unmatched junction bases: 9. Germline V gene sequence: CDR1 SNHLY, CDR2 FYNNEI. The CDR3 has 15 amino acids. The CDR3 loop is CASKPGQGARYEQYF. CDR3 nucleotides: TGTGCCAGCAAACCCGGACAGGGGGCTCGTTACGAGCAGTACTTC.

The chain is built from TRBV6-5 and TRBJ2-7, with TRBD1 matching 8 bases. V was clipped by 4 bases and J by 4 bases; unmatched bases: 3. The CDR3 consists of 13 residues. Germline loops: CDR1 MNHEY, CDR2 SVGAGI. The CDR3 DNA is TGTGCCAGCAGTTCCACAGGGGGGTACGAGCAGTACTTC. This codes for CASSSTGGYEQYF.

The rearrangement links TRBV21-1 to TRBJ1-5. TRBV21-1 counts as a pseudogene. The CDR3 has 17 residues. CDR3 in amino acids: CASSACGHNLRNQPQHF. The DNA of the CDR3 is TGTGCCAGCAGCGCCTGCGGGCATAACCTCCGCAATCAGCCCCAGCATTTT.

The V call is TRBV6-5, the J call TRBJ1-2; maybe TRBD1 (6 bases). The CDR3 is made up of 15 amino acids. V lost 4 bases and J 4 bases, leaving 16 bases between the germline ends. In germline, CDR1 is MNHEY, CDR2 SVGAGI. The CDR3 here is CASSSRQEYFYGYTF. The CDR3 DNA is TGTGCCAGCAGTTCGAGACAGGAGTACTTCTATGGCTACACCTTC.

In DNA, the CDR3 is TGTGCCAGCAGCTTAGTACAGGGCGCCGGGGAGCTGTTTTTT. This translates into CASSLVQGAGELFF. The chain links TRBV11-2 to TRBJ2-2, with D possibly matching TRBD1 (6 bases). Deletions cut 1 base from V and 6 bases from J, with 9 bases between. The CDR3 is made up of 14 amino acids. Germline lookup yields CDR1 SGHAT and CDR2 FQNNGV.

The chain carries TRBV19 and TRBJ1-4, with D possibly being TRBD1 (6 bases). The germline gives CDR1 LNHDA, CDR2 SQIVND (reference sequence). The CDR3 extends over 15 amino acids. V dropped 5 bases and J dropped 4 bases, with 14 bases sitting between them. The CDR3 bases are TGTGCCAGTAGTGATACAGGGCTTTTTAATGAAAAACTGTTTTTT. It encodes CASSDTGLFNEKLFF.

The sample holds a few counts of this clone. The gene calls are TRBV29-1 and TRBJ1-1; TRBD1 aligns across 7 bases. The ends lost 6 bases at V and 4 bases at J; junction bases unmatched: 8. Germline assignment: CDR1 SQVTM and CDR2 ANQGSEA. The CDR3 loop spans 13 amino acids. DNA of the CDR3: TGCAGCGTGCGTCAGGGGGAAGGCACTGAAGCTTTCTTT. Its translation is CSVRQGEGTEAFF.

The chain is built from TRBV19 and TRBJ1-6, with TRBD1 matching over 7 bases. V dropped 5 bases and J dropped 8; count of bases not matched to a gene: 6. CDR3 length: 14 amino acids. Germline V lookup: CDR1 LNHDA, CDR2 SQIVND (reference sequence). Here the CDR3 reads CASSEQGNYSPLHF. As DNA, the CDR3 is TGTGCCAGTAGTGAACAGGGGAATTATTCACCCCTCCACTTT.

This rearrangement joins TRBV19 to TRBJ1-5, with a possible D match to TRBD1 (6 bases). CDR1 is LNHDA and CDR2 is SQIVND in the germline V gene (reference sequence). This CDR3 is 18 amino acids long. Trimming stripped 1 base from V and 6 bases from J, with 22 bases between. CDR3 sequence reads: CASSIVGALPNFGQPQHF. CDR3 DNA sequence: TGTGCCAGTAGTATAGTGGGGGCCTTACCGAATTTCGGTCAGCCCCAGCATTTT.

This sequence joins TRBV23-1 and TRBJ1-2, with 8 positions matching TRBD1. TRBV23-1 is flagged as an ORF with uncertain function. V was pared by 8 bases and J by 3 bases, with 8 bases of the junction left unmatched. CDR3 length: 14 residues. The CDR3 nucleotides read TGCGCCAGCGAAAGGACAGGGAGGCACTATGGCTACACCTTC. Protein product: CASERTGRHYGYTF.

This clone occurred once. This chain uses TRBV25-1 with TRBJ1-6; TRBD1 is a possible D gene (5 bases). Trimming shortened V by 8 bases and J by 5 bases, and 10 bases separated the two germline ends. This CDR3 contains 13 residues. From germline, CDR1 is MGHDK and CDR2 SYGVNS. CDR3 loop: CASQARDNSPLHF. The DNA for the CDR3 is TGTGCCAGCCAGGCCAGGGATAATTCACCCCTCCACTTT. Drawing the rest from reference TRBV25-1 and TRBJ1-6, the complete variable domain is EADIYQTPRYLVIGTGKKITLECSQTMGHDKMYWYQQDPGMELHLIHYSYGVNSTEKGDLSSESTVSRIRTEHFPLTLESARPSHTSQYLCASQARDNSPLHFGNGTRLTVT.

The CDR3 sequence is CASSHQRQGYEGYTF. In DNA form, the CDR3 reads TGTGCCAGCAGTCACCAGAGACAGGGATATGAGGGCTACACCTTC. The chain carries TRBV27 and TRBJ1-2; 7 bases are shared with TRBD1. The CDR3 contains 15 residues. Germline V gene sequence: CDR1 MNHEY, CDR2 SMNVEV (reference sequence). The V gene end was trimmed by 5 bases and the J gene end by 8 bases; junction bases not matched to a gene: 14.

This clone has more than one count but fewer than ten. The chain employs TRBV2 and TRBJ2-7, with a tentative D call TRBD2 (6 bases). This CDR3 contains 14 residues. Germline CDR1 and CDR2: SNHLY and FYNNEI. V was cut by 7 bases and J by 2 bases, with 15 bases left in between. The CDR3 nucleotides read TGTGCCAGCAACCGACTAGGGGTGACCTACGAGCAGTACTTC. Translating it yields CASNRLGVTYEQYF. The full variable domain, its missing parts supplied by reference TRBV2 and TRBJ2-7, is EPEVTQTPSHQVTQMGQEVILRCVPISNHLYFYWYRQILGQKVEFLVSFYNNEISEKSEIFDDQFSVERPDGSNFTLKIRSTKLEDSAMYFCASNRLGVTYEQYFGPGTRLTVT.

The rearrangement joins TRBV6-5 to TRBJ1-1, with D unresolved. Trimming took off 4 bases at V and 1 base at J, with 10 bases between the two ends. Germline CDR1 and CDR2: MNHEY and SVGAGI. The length of the CDR3 is 14 residues. CDR3 protein: CASSSPGPNTEAFF. The CDR3 bases are TGTGCCAGCAGTTCCCCTGGGCCGAACACTGAAGCTTTCTTT.

This clone was counted a few times. The chain joins TRBV2 to TRBJ2-2; TRBD1 matches 9 bases. The CDR3 is 13 amino acids. After removal of 11 bases from V and 6 bases from J, the junction contained 7 bases not matched to a gene. CDR1 is SNHLY, CDR2 FYNNEI, per germline. CDR3 DNA sequence: TGTGCCTCTAGGACAGGGGTACCCGGGGAGCTGTTTTTT. Amino acid sequence: CASRTGVPGELFF.

The V and J genes are TRBV20-1 and TRBJ1-1; D not certain. V was cut by 3 bases and J by 10 bases, with 15 bases left in between. The CDR3 contains 12 residues. CDR1 is DFQATT, CDR2 SNEGSKA, per germline (reference sequence). The CDR3 region is CSASPGTRGAFF. Written as DNA, the CDR3 is TGCAGTGCTAGTCCGGGTACTCGAGGAGCTTTCTTT.

The J gene is TRBJ1-1, the V gene TRBV2; 8 bases map to TRBD1. This CDR3 spans 15 amino acids. The V gene's germline CDR1 is SNHLY and CDR2 FYNNEI. With V trimmed by 6 bases and J by 1 base, 7 bases remained unmatched. This CDR3 is CASSPDGQGNTEAFF. The CDR3 region has the DNA TGTGCCAGCAGCCCGGACGGACAGGGGAACACTGAAGCTTTCTTT.